The TCR beta chain under discussion was sequenced for a study of T cells after yellow fever vaccination. Study background: Researchers used SMART-Seq v4 Ultra Low Input to prepare fractions that had low cell numbers. General study results and limits: Booster sampling recovered most clones from primary vaccination (under 98% CD4, 80% to 90% CD8). It was a small share of clonotypes that appeared in both CD4 and CD8 compartments.

This clonotype was seen a handful of times. Its specificity is not known. As TCR cDNA was made by 5'RACE template switching, a universal primer site and UMIs were added. TCRdb reprocessed the 5' RACE reads via MiXCR and lists one record per CDR3 protein. Of hundreds of thousands of distinct CDR3 sequences listed, 10% to 15% are singletons. This specimen was PBMCs, taken on the day of the yellow fever booster vaccination. The receptor was derived from a man aged 25-45 years who received the YFV17D yellow fever vaccine.

The CDR3 is CSARRPGVYEQYF. The CDR3 coding sequence is TGCAGTGCTAGACGCCCGGGGGTTTACGAGCAGTACTTC. This sequence joins TRBV20-1 and TRBJ2-7; D is perhaps TRBD2 (6 bases). This CDR3 has 13 residues. Per the germline V gene, CDR1 is DFQATT and CDR2 is SNEGSKA (reference sequence). V gave up 2 bases and J gave up 4 bases, with 12 bases separating them.